A selection of T cell receptor beta chains follows, all from one sample in a study of cytomegalovirus exposure and HLA in healthy donors. TCRdb keeps only in-frame clones here, not all; method: immunoSEQ multiplex PCR. The data show about 56,000 clones, about 92% seen once. Source material: PBMCs. The receptors were gathered from a woman younger than 30 in good health and CMV-seropositive. The CDR3 runs from the conserved cysteine through the conserved F or W. D genes are given only for firm matches. The size of a clone is reported for some rows only, either as once, few or many, or as a class for expanded clones.

V	size	D	J	DNA	CDR3
TRBV9	.	.	TRBJ1-4	TGTGCCAGCAGCGTTGCAGGGGCTGGGGCAACTAATGAAAAACTGTTTTTT	CASSVAGAGATNEKLFF
TRBV19	few	TRBD1	TRBJ2-1	TGTGCCAGTAGTCTGACAGGGGGTAGCTCCTACAATGAGCAGTTCTTC	CASSLTGGSSYNEQFF
TRBV27	.	.	TRBJ1-1	TGTGCCAGCAGTTGGTCCCCAGGGATGAACACTGAAGCTTTCTTT	CASSWSPGMNTEAFF
TRBV5-1	.	TRBD1	TRBJ2-1	TGCGCCAGTACTCTTACGGGACAGCCTCAGACTGAGCAGTTCTTC	CASTLTGQPQTEQFF
TRBV10-2	.	TRBD2	TRBJ2-3	TGCGCCAGCACCGCCCTAGCGGGCCTCACAGATACGCAGTATTTT	CASTALAGLTDTQYF
TRBV2	.	.	TRBJ1-1	TGTGCCAGCAGTGGTCAGGGGAACACTGAAGCTTTCTTT	CASSGQGNTEAFF
TRBV7-8	once	.	TRBJ2-6	TGTGCCAGCAGCCCCCTGGACAGCCGCTCTGGGGCCAACGTCCTGACTTTC	CASSPLDSRSGANVLTF
TRBV6-6	.	TRBD1	TRBJ2-7	TGTGCCAGCAGTTACGCATGGGACAGGGAATACTTC	CASSYAWDREYF
TRBV28	.	TRBD1	TRBJ1-3	TGTGCCAGCAGTCCAGTAGGGGTAACAGGGGTAGCCGGAAACACCATATATTTT	CASSPVGVTGVAGNTIYF
TRBV15	.	.	TRBJ2-1	TGTGCCACCAGCAGAGGGTCTGGAGTAGTTCTAGACCGGCCGTTCTTC	CATSRGSGVVLDRPFF
TRBV28	.	.	TRBJ1-1	TGTGCCAGTTGTGGGCACACTGAAGCTTTCTTT	CASCGHTEAFF
TRBV7-6	.	TRBD1	TRBJ2-3	TGTGCCAGCAGCGCCACCCGGGACAGGGCCGGTGTCGGCACAGATACGCAGTATTTT	CASSATRDRAGVGTDTQYF
TRBV2	.	.	TRBJ1-4	TGTGCCAGCTGGCGGGGGGTATCTAATGAAAAACTGTTTTTT	CASWRGVSNEKLFF
TRBV19	.	TRBD1	TRBJ2-1	TGTGCCAGTAGTATCGACAGGGCTAATGTCAATGAGCAGTTCTTC	CASSIDRANVNEQFF
TRBV18	.	.	TRBJ2-5	TGTGCCAGCTCGAGGCAGCCCGGGGGAAGGCAAGAGACCCAGTACTTC	CASSRQPGGRQETQYF
TRBV5-1	.	TRBD1	TRBJ2-2	TGCGCCAGCAGCCGGGACAGGAGGAACACCGGGGAGCTGTTTTTT	CASSRDRRNTGELFF
TRBV9	.	.	TRBJ1-3	TGTGCCAGCAGCGTAGGGACAGCGTTTTCGGGAAACACCATATATTTT	CASSVGTAFSGNTIYF
TRBV2	.	.	TRBJ1-1	TGTGCCAGCAAAAGCCGGGGGAACACTGAAGCTTTCTTT	CASKSRGNTEAFF
TRBV4-1	once	.	TRBJ1-4	TGCGCCAGCAGCCAAGATCCCCGTATTGAAAAACTGTTTTTT	CASSQDPRIEKLFF
TRBV4-1	.	TRBD1	TRBJ2-7	TGCGCCAGCAGCCAAGATTGGGGAATCGACAGGGGGCTTTCCTACGAGCAGTACTTC	CASSQDWGIDRGLSYEQYF
TRBV6-1	.	TRBD1	TRBJ1-5	TGTGCCAGCAGTGCTGGGACAGGGGTTAGCAATCAGCCCCAGCATTTT	CASSAGTGVSNQPQHF
TRBV5-6	.	.	TRBJ1-6	TGTGCCAGCAGCCTACAGGATCTCCCGATACCCCTCCACTTT	CASSLQDLPIPLHF
TRBV5-1	.	.	TRBJ2-2	TGCGCCAGCAGTGAGACTGCCGGGGAGCTGTTTTTT	CASSETAGELFF
TRBV28	.	.	TRBJ2-1	TGTGCCAGCAGTTTAGGCCGGGACTCCCGGCGGGAGCAGTTCTTC	CASSLGRDSRREQFF
TRBV13	.	.	TRBJ1-6	TGTGCCAGCAGCTTAGGGGACAGAAGTTCACCCCTCCACTTT	CASSLGDRSSPLHF
TRBV13	.	TRBD1	TRBJ2-5	TGTGCCAGCAGCTTAGACCTACAGGGGGAGACCCAGTACTTC	CASSLDLQGETQYF
TRBV6-1	.	TRBD1	TRBJ2-7	TGTGCCAGCAGTGAGGACAGGCCTTACGAGCAGTACTTC	CASSEDRPYEQYF
TRBV19	.	TRBD1	TRBJ1-2	TGTGCCAGTACCATCCGCCACCAAGGGACAGGACTTAACTATGGCTACACCTTC	CASTIRHQGTGLNYGYTF
TRBV20-1	few	.	TRBJ1-1	TGCAGTGCTGGGAGAGAAACTGAAGCTTTCTTT	CSAGRETEAFF
TRBV4-2	once	TRBD1	TRBJ2-7	TGTGCCAGCAGCCAAACGACAGGGGTGCGAGAGCAGTACTTC	CASSQTTGVREQYF
TRBV4-1	.	TRBD1	TRBJ1-6	TGCGCCAGCAGCCCTGAGGGGGCTTCTGCGAATTCACCCCTCCACTTT	CASSPEGASANSPLHF
TRBV5-1	.	.	TRBJ2-1	TGCGCCAGCAGCTTGCCCCATACAGGGAATGAGCAGTTCTTC	CASSLPHTGNEQFF
TRBV2	.	TRBD1	TRBJ1-1	TGTGCCAGCAGGGGACAGGGAAGGTCTGAAGCTTTCTTT	CASRGQGRSEAFF
TRBV10-3	.	.	TRBJ2-7	TGTGCCATCAGTCGACAGAGACCCCTCTTGGAGCAGTACTTC	CAISRQRPLLEQYF
TRBV9	.	.	TRBJ1-2	TGTGCCAGCAGCGCCGACTTGGGAGCTAACTATGGCTACACCTTC	CASSADLGANYGYTF
TRBV2	.	.	TRBJ1-5	TGTGCCAGCAGTGAAACAGATAGCAATCAGCCCCAGCATTTT	CASSETDSNQPQHF
TRBV4-1	.	TRBD1	TRBJ2-7	TGCGCCAGCAGCCAAGAGTCCCCGGGACAGGGGATCCACGAGCAGTACTTC	CASSQESPGQGIHEQYF
TRBV2	.	TRBD1	TRBJ1-2	TGTGCCAGCAGCCTCAGCCGTGGTACAGGGGAACCCGGCTACACCTTC	CASSLSRGTGEPGYTF
TRBV19	.	.	TRBJ2-2	TGTGCCAGTAGTATTGGTGGTATGGTAGCCGGGGAGCTGTTTTTT	CASSIGGMVAGELFF
TRBV5-4	.	TRBD1	TRBJ2-7	TGTGCCAGCAGCTTGGACAGGGGAAGCTCCTACGAGCAGTACTTC	CASSLDRGSSYEQYF
TRBV19	.	TRBD1	TRBJ1-5	TGTGCCAGTAGCAAGACAGGGTCCAATCAGCCCCAGCATTTT	CASSKTGSNQPQHF
TRBV10-2	once	.	TRBJ2-3	TGCGCCAGCATAGCCGGGGGGCAAGATACGCAGTATTTT	CASIAGGQDTQYF
TRBV2	.	TRBD2	TRBJ2-3	TGTGCCAGCAGTCGGACTAGCGGGGGGGGCACAGATACGCAGTATTTT	CASSRTSGGGTDTQYF
TRBV7-9	.	.	TRBJ1-1	TGTGCCAGCAGCCTCACAAGAGAAGCTTTCTTT	CASSLTREAFF
TRBV4-3	.	.	TRBJ1-2	TGCGCCAGCAGCCAAGATCAGTTAGTTAGCCCCTATGGCTACACCTTC	CASSQDQLVSPYGYTF
TRBV5-1	.	TRBD2	TRBJ2-3	TGCGCCAGCTCAAGCGGGGGGCAAACAGATACGCAGTATTTT	CASSSGGQTDTQYF
TRBV7-7	.	TRBD2	TRBJ2-1	TGTGCCAGCAGCTTAAAGGTAAGCGGGGGAGGAGGGGAGAATGAGCAGTTCTTC	CASSLKVSGGGGENEQFF
TRBV6-4	few	TRBD2	TRBJ2-3	TGTGCCAGCAGTGAGGGGACTAGCGGCACAGATACGCAGTATTTT	CASSEGTSGTDTQYF
TRBV25-1	.	.	TRBJ2-2	TGTGCCAGCAACTTAGGAGGTACCGGGGAGCTGTTTTTT	CASNLGGTGELFF
TRBV7-2	.	TRBD1	TRBJ2-2	TGTGCCAGCAGCCCGTCGACAGGGTGGTTCGGGGAGCTGTTTTTT	CASSPSTGWFGELFF
TRBV19	.	TRBD1	TRBJ2-7	TGTGCCAGTAGCCGCGGACAGGGGAGGTCCTACGAGCAGTACTTC	CASSRGQGRSYEQYF
TRBV5-4	.	TRBD2	TRBJ2-2	TGTGCCAGCAGCTTTAGAACGGGGGGTGGTCTCGGGGAGCTGTTTTTT	CASSFRTGGGLGELFF
TRBV11-2	once	TRBD1	TRBJ1-5	TGTGCCAGCAGCTTAGGAGGGACAGTGCGGGGCAATCAGCCCCAGCATTTT	CASSLGGTVRGNQPQHF
TRBV7-2	few	.	TRBJ1-6	TGTGCCAGCAGCTCTTATCGGGGGGGCAATTCACCCCTCCACTTT	CASSSYRGGNSPLHF
TRBV28	.	TRBD2	TRBJ2-4	TGTGCCAGCCTTGGGGGGGGAGCCAAAAACATTCAGTACTTC	CASLGGGAKNIQYF